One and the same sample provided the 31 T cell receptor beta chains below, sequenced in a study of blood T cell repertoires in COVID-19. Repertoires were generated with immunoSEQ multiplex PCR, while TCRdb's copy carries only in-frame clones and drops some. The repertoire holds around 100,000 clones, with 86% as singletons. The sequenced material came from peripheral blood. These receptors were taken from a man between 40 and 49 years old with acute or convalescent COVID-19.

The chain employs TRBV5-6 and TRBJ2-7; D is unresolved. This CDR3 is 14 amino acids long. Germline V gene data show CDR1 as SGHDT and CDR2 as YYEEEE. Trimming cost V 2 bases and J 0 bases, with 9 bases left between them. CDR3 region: CASSLDKNSYEQYF. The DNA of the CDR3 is TGTGCCAGCAGCTTAGACAAGAACTCCTACGAGCAGTACTTC.

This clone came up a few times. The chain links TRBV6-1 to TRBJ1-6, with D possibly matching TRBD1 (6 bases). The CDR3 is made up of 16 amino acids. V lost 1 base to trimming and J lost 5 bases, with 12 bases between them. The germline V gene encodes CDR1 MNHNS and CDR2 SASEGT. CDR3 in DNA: TGTGCCAGCAGTGAAGGGCAGGGGTGGCATAATTCACCCCTCCACTTT. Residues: CASSEGQGWHNSPLHF.

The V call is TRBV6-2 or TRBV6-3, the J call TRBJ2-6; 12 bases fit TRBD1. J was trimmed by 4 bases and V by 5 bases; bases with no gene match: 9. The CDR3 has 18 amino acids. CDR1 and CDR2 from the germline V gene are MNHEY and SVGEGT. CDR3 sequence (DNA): TGTGCCAGCAGTCCCTTGGGACAGGGGGCGACCGGGGCCAACGTCCTGACTTTC. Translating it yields CASSPLGQGATGANVLTF.

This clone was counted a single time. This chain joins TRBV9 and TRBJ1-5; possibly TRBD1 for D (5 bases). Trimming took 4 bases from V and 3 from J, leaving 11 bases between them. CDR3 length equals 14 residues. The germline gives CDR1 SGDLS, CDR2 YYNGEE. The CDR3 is CASSPKGSNQPQHF. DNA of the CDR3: TGTGCCAGCAGCCCTAAGGGGTCCAATCAGCCCCAGCATTTT.

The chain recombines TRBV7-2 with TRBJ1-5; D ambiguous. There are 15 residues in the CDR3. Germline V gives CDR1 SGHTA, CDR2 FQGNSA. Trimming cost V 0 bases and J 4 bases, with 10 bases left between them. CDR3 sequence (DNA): TGTGCCAGCAGCTTAGCTTTTCGGTTAAATCAGCCCCAGCATTTT. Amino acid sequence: CASSLAFRLNQPQHF. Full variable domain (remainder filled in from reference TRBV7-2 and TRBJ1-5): GAGVSQSPSNKVTEKGKDVELRCDPISGHTALYWYRQSLGQGLEFLIYFQGNSAPDKSGLPSDRFSAERTGGSVSTLTIQRTQQEDSAVYLCASSLAFRLNQPQHFGDGTRLSIL.

CDR3 sequence (DNA): TGTGCCAGCAGCTCTTCTGGGCTTGGCTACACCTTC. This codes for CASSSSGLGYTF. This rearrangement joins TRBV11-2 to TRBJ1-2; no clear D. Germline values: CDR1 SGHAT, CDR2 FQNNGV. V lost 4 bases to trimming and J lost 7 bases, with 10 bases between them. The CDR3 runs to 12 residues.

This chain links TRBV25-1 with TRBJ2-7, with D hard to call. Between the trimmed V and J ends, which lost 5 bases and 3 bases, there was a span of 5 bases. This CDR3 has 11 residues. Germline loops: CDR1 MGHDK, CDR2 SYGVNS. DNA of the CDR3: TGTGCCAGCAGTTCTTACTACGAGCAGTACTTC. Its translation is CASSSYYEQYF.

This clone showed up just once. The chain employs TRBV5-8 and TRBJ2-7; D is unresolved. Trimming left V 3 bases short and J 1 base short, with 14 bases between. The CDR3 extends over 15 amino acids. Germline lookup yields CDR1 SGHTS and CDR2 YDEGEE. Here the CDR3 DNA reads TGTGCCAGCAGCTCCATAAGACATTTGTCCTACGAGCAGTACTTC. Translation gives CASSSIRHLSYEQYF.

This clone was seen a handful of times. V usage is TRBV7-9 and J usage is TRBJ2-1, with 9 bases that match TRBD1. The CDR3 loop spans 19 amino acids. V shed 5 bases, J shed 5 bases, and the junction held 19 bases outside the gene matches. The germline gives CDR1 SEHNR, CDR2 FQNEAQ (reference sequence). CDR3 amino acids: CASSPSQGAGVLGDNEQFF. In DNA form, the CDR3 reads TGTGCCAGCAGCCCTTCACAGGGGGCAGGAGTATTGGGAGACAATGAGCAGTTCTTC.

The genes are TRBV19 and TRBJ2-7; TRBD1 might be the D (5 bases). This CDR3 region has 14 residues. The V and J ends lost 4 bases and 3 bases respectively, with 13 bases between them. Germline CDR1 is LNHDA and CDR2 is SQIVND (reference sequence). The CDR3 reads CASSSQGWDYEQYF. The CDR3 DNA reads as TGTGCCAGTAGTAGCCAGGGTTGGGACTACGAGCAGTACTTC.

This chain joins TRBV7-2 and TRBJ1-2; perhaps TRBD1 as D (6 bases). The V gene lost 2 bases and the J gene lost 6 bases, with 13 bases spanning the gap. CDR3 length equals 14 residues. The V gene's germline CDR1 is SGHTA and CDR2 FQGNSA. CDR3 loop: CASSLRTGSDGYTF. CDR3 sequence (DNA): TGTGCCAGCAGCTTACGCACAGGGTCGGATGGCTACACCTTC. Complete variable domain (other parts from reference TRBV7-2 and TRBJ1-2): GAGVSQSPSNKVTEKGKDVELRCDPISGHTALYWYRQSLGQGLEFLIYFQGNSAPDKSGLPSDRFSAERTGGSVSTLTIQRTQQEDSAVYLCASSLRTGSDGYTFGSGTRLTVV.

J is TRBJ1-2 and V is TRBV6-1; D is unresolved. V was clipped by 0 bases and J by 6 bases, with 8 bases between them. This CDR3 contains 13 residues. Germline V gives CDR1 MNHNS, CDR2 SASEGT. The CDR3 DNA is TGTGCCAGCAGTGAAGCGCGTAGTGATGGCTACACCTTC. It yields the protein CASSEARSDGYTF.

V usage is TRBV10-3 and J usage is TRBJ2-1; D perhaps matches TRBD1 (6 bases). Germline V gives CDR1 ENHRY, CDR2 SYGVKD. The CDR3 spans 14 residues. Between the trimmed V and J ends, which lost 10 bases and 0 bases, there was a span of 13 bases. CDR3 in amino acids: CATLQGSSYNEQFF. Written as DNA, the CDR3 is TGTGCCACCCTACAGGGCAGCTCCTACAATGAGCAGTTCTTC.

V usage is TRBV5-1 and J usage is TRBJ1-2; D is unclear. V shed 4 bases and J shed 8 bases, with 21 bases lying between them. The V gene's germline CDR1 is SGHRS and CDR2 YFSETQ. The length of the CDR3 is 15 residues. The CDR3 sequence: CASSIKQAVEGGYTF. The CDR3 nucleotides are TGCGCCAGCAGCATCAAGCAGGCCGTGGAAGGAGGCTACACCTTC.

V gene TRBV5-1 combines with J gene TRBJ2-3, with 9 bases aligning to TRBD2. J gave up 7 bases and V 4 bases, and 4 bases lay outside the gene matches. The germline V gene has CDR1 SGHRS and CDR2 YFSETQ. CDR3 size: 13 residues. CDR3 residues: CASSTGTSNTQYF. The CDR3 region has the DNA TGCGCCAGCAGCACCGGGACTAGCAATACGCAGTATTTT.

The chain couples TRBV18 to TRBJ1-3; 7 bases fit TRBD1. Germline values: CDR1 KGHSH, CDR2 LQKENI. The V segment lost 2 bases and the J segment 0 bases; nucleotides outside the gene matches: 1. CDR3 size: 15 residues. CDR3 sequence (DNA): TGTGCCAGCTCACCAACAGGGGTCTCTGGAAACACCATATATTTT. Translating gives CASSPTGVSGNTIYF.

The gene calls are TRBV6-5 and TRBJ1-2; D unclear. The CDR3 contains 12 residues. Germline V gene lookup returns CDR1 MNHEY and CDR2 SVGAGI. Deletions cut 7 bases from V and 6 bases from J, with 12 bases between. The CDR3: CASTITANGYTF. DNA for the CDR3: TGTGCCAGCACTATAACAGCAAATGGCTACACCTTC.

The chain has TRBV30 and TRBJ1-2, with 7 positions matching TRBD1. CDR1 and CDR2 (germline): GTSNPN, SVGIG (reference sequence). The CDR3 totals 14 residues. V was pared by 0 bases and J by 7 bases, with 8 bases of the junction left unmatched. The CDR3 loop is CAWSVIQGSGGYTF. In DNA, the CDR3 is TGTGCCTGGAGTGTCATACAGGGGTCGGGTGGCTACACCTTC.

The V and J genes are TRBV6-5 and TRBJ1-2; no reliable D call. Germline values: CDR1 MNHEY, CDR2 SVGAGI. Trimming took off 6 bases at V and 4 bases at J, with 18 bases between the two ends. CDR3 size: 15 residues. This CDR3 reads CASSPTVGVFYGYTF. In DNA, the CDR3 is TGTGCCAGCAGCCCGACGGTGGGAGTTTTCTATGGCTACACCTTC.

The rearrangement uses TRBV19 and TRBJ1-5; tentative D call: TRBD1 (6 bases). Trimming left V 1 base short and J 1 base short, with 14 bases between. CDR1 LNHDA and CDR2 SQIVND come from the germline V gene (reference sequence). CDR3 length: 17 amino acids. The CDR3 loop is CASSIGGGGSSNQPQHF. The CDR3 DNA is TGTGCCAGTAGTATAGGTGGGGGGGGCTCGAGCAATCAGCCCCAGCATTTT.

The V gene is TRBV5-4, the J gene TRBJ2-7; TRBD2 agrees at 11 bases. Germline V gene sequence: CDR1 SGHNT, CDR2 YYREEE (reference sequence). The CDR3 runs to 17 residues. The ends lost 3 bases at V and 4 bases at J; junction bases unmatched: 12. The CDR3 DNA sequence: TGTGCCAGCAGCTCCTACAGGGGACTAGCGGAATCGTACGAGCAGTACTTC. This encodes CASSSYRGLAESYEQYF.

CDR3 DNA: TGCGCCAGCAGTACCCCCGGGACAGGGGCCACAGATACGCAGTATTTT. Protein: CASSTPGTGATDTQYF. The rearrangement uses TRBV5-1 and TRBJ2-3; 10 positions agree with TRBD1. This CDR3 spans 16 amino acids. Germline CDR1 and CDR2: SGHRS and YFSETQ. Trimming cost V 5 bases and J 2 bases; bases outside gene matches: 8.

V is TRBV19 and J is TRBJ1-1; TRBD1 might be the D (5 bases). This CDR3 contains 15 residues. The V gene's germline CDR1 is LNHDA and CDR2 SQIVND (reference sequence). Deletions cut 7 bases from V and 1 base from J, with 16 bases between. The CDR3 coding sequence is TGTGCCAGTACCTTGGGCGGCGGGGGGAACACTGAAGCTTTCTTT. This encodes CASTLGGGGNTEAFF.

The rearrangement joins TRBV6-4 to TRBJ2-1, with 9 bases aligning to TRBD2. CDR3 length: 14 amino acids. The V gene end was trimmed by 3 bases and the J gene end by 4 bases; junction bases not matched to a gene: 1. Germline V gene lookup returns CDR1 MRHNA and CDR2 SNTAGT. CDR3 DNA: TGTGCCAGCAGTGAGCGGGAGGGGTACAATGAGCAGTTCTTC. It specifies CASSEREGYNEQFF.

The CDR3 sequence: CASSSLVGEQYF. The CDR3 DNA is TGTGCCAGCAGCTCGCTAGTGGGCGAGCAGTACTTC. The rearrangement uses TRBV5-4 and TRBJ2-7; D gene unclear. V was cut by 3 bases and J by 6 bases, with 10 bases left in between. This CDR3 spans 12 amino acids. Germline CDR1 reads SGHNT; CDR2 reads YYREEE (reference sequence).

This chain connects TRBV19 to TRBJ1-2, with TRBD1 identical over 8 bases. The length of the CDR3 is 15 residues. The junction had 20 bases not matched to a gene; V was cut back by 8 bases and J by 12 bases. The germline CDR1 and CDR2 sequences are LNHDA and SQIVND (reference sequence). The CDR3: CASSSDRDRRGFDTF. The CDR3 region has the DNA TGTGCCAGTTCCTCCGACCGGGACAGGAGGGGTTTTGACACCTTC.

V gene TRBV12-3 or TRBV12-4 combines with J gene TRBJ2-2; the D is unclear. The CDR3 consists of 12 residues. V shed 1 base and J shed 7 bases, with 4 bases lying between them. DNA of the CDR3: TGTGCCAGCAGTTTAGGGAGCGGGGAGCTGTTTTTT. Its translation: CASSLGSGELFF.

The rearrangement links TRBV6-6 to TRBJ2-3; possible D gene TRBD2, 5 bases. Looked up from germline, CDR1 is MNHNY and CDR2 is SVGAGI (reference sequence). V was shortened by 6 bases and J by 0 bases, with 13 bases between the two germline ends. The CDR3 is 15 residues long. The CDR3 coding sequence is TGTGCCAGCAGACCCCTAGCAACCAGCACAGATACGCAGTATTTT. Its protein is CASRPLATSTDTQYF.

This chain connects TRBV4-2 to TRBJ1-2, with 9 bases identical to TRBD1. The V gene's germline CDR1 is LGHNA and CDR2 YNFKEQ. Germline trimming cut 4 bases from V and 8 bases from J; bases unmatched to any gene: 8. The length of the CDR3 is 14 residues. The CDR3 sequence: CASSPGTGTTGYTF. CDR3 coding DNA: TGTGCCAGCAGCCCCGGGACAGGGACGACGGGCTACACCTTC.

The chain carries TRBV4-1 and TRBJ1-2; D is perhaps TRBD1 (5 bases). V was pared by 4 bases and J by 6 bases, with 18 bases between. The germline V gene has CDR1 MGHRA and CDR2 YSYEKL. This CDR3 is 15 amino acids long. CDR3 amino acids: CASSPGRDFWNGYTF. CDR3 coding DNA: TGCGCCAGCAGCCCTGGACGGGACTTCTGGAATGGCTACACCTTC.

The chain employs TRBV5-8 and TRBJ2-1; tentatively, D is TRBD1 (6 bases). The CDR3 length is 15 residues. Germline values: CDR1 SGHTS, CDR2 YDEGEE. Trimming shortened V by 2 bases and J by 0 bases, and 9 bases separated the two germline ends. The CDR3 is CASSLTRGSYNEQFF. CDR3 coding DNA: TGTGCCAGCAGCTTAACCAGGGGCTCCTACAATGAGCAGTTCTTC. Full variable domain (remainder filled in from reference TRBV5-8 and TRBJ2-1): EAGVTQSPTHLIKTRGQQATLRCSPISGHTSVYWYQQALGLGLQFLLWYDEGEERNRGNFPPRFSGRQFPNYSSELNVNALELEDSALYLCASSLTRGSYNEQFFGPGTRLTVL.